Listed below are T cell receptor beta chains from one sample, sequenced in a study of HIV-infected children after antiretroviral therapy interruption. One entry per CDR3 protein, called by TCRdb with MiXCR from the 3' RACE reads. This table has 30,000 to 40,000 distinct CDR3 sequences, approximately 7% appearing once. Sequencing used CD45RA+ CD4+ T cells from PBMCs, pooled from several time points, obtained from a donor given antiretroviral therapy, either interrupted or continuous. The source is a pool of human donors with HIV. Both conserved end residues are part of each CDR3. D genes are given only for firm matches. Not every row has a clone size; where given, it reads once, few, many or a size class.

J gene | D gene | V gene | clone size | CDR3 DNA | CDR3 protein
TRBJ1-1 | NA | TRBV10-1 | many | TGCGCCAGCAGTGAGGGCAGGGGGAACACTGAAGCTTTCTTT | CASSEGRGNTEAFF
TRBJ2-1 | TRBD2 | TRBV19 | many | TGTGCCAGTAGCACGACCAGCGGGAGATACAATGAGCAGTTCTTC | CASSTTSGRYNEQFF
TRBJ2-1 | NA | TRBV20-1 | few | TGCAGTGCTAGATCTCCCGCGGCACGTGAGCAGTTCTTC | CSARSPAAREQFF
TRBJ2-1 | NA | TRBV12-3/TRBV12-4 | many | TGTGCCAGCAGCCCTCAAGCGTACAATGAGCAGTTCTTC | CASSPQAYNEQFF
TRBJ2-7 | NA | TRBV28 | many | TGTGCCAGCAGTTTTGGGGGTAATAGGGGGTACGAGCAGTACTTC | CASSFGGNRGYEQYF
TRBJ2-7 | TRBD1 | TRBV4-1 | medium-sized | TGTGCCAGCAGCCAACAGGGGGGTGAACAGTACTTC | CASSQQGGEQYF
TRBJ2-1 | NA | TRBV28 | many | TGTGCCAGCAGTTTAGTGGTCAGCTCCTACAATGAGCAGTTCTTC | CASSLVVSSYNEQFF
TRBJ1-1 | NA | TRBV18 | NA | TGTGCCAGCTCATTTTTAAAGGGGGAAACTGAAGCTTTCTTT | CASSFLKGETEAFF
TRBJ2-1 | NA | TRBV7-2 | many | TGTGCCAGCAGCTTAGCGGGGATCTCCTACAATGAGCAGTTCTTC | CASSLAGISYNEQFF
TRBJ1-5 | NA | TRBV5-1 | many | TGCGCCAGCAGCTTGGAAGGGAGTCAGCCCCAGCATTTT | CASSLEGSQPQHF
TRBJ2-4 | NA | TRBV7-2 | NA | TGTGCCAGCAGCTTAGGGGGTGGTTGGAACATTCAGTACTTC | CASSLGGGWNIQYF
TRBJ2-1 | TRBD2 | TRBV11-2 | many | TGTGCCAGCAGCGAGTCCAGCGGGGGGGCCACCAATGAGCAGTTCTTC | CASSESSGGATNEQFF
TRBJ2-7 | NA | TRBV6-6 | many | TGTGCCAGCAGTTACTCGTTGGAGGGCCGGGGCGAGCAGTACTTC | CASSYSLEGRGEQYF
TRBJ2-1 | NA | TRBV12-3/TRBV12-4 | NA | TGTGCCAGCTTGGGTTACAATGAGCAGTTCTTC | CASLGYNEQFF
TRBJ1-5 | NA | TRBV20-1 | many | TGCAGTGCCCTCAGGGGATCGGGGAATCAGCCCCAGCATTTT | CSALRGSGNQPQHF
TRBJ2-3 | NA | TRBV10-3 | NA | TGTGCCATCAGTGATGAGGGGATGACGCAGTATTTT | CAISDEGMTQYF
TRBJ2-7 | TRBD2 | TRBV5-1 | many | TGCGCCAGCAGCTCCGGGACTAGCGTTGGGGAGCAGTACTTC | CASSSGTSVGEQYF
TRBJ2-6 | NA | TRBV28 | many | TGTGCCAGCAGCCTCTCTGGGGCCAACGTCCTGACTTTC | CASSLSGANVLTF
TRBJ2-7 | TRBD1 | TRBV23-1 | many | TGCGCCAGCAGTCGCAAAGATACCGGGACAGGGCGCTCCTACGAGCAGTACTTC | CASSRKDTGTGRSYEQYF
TRBJ2-2 | NA | TRBV7-9 | few | TGTGCCAGCAGCTTAGGCTTGTTGTTGAGCGGCATTAACACCGGGGAGCTGTTTTTT | CASSLGLLLSGINTGELFF
TRBJ1-5 | NA | TRBV6-2/TRBV6-3 | few | TGTGCCAGCAGTTACTCGGGCAGGAGCAATCAGCCCCAGCATTTT | CASSYSGRSNQPQHF
TRBJ1-1 | NA | TRBV28 | NA | TGTGCCAGCAGCACCGGACAGTACAACACTGAAGCTTTCTTT | CASSTGQYNTEAFF
TRBJ2-1 | TRBD2 | TRBV19 | many | TGTGCCAGTAGTATGAGGTCTAGCGGGAGGGGCCATGAGCAGTTCTTC | CASSMRSSGRGHEQFF